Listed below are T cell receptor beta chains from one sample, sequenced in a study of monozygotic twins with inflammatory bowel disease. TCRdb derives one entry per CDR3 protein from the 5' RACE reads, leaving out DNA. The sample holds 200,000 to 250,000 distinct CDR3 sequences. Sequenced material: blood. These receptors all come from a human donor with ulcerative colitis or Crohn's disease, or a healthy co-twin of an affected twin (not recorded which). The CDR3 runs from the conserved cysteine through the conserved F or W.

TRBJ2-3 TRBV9 CASSVDSASGEAWDTQYF
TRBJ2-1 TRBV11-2 CASSLDRVGWREQFF
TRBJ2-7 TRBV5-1 CASSLTLSTSAYEQYF
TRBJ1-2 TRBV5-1 CASSLGADQAGGYTF
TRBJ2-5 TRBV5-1 CASSPTGETQYF
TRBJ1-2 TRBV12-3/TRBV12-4 CASSFPALDRTYGYTF
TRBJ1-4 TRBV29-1 CSVETGTGYEKLFF
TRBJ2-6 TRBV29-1 CSVRRSGANVLTF
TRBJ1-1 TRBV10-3 CAISGALNTEAFF
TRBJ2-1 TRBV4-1 CASSQDLRLAGSYNEQFF
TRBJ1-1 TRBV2 CASSEDETEAFF
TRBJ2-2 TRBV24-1 CATAEGQGYTGELFF
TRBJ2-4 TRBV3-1 CASSQVRANIQYF